The clone carrying this T cell receptor (beta chain) was counted only a few times. The antigen remains undetermined. The data were obtained in a study of T-cell memory formation after mild COVID-19. The study, taken as a whole, reports: Clones shrinking between day 15 and 85 showed a balanced CD4/CD8 split, and those that grew later tilted toward CD4+. Of the contracting clones, CD4+ ones lay mainly in CM and EM, and CD8+ ones in EMRA.

TCRdb processed the 5' RACE reads anew with MiXCR; each CDR3 protein has one entry. The sample consists of hundreds of thousands of distinct CDR3 sequences, more than 15% of them appearing once. The CDR3 extends over 15 amino acids. V lost 6 bases to trimming and J lost 7 bases, with 20 bases between them. Germline-derived CDR1 and CDR2 are SGHRS and YFSETQ. The V and J genes are TRBV5-1 and TRBJ2-1, with D maybe TRBD1 (5 bases). Sequencing was done on a sample of PBMCs or a T cell subset sorted from them (not recorded which). The TCR sequence derives from a man between 18 and 29 years old who had mild COVID-19 (a few samples of this study predate the infection). Cell type and time point are not known. The CDR3 protein is CASKGSFGAGNEQFF. The CDR3 nucleotides are TGCGCCAGCAAGGGGTCTTTTGGGGCTGGGAATGAGCAGTTCTTC.